This T cell receptor (beta chain) was identified during a study of T cells after yellow fever vaccination. This clonotype was seen a handful of times. Its target is unknown. The germline gives CDR1 SGHVS, CDR2 FNYEAQ. The ends lost 5 bases at V and 9 bases at J; junction bases unmatched: 11. There are 15 residues in the CDR3. Whole-study findings and limits: High-abundance clonotypes from the bulk population could contaminate FACS-sorted repertoires.

TCRdb reprocessed the 5' RACE reads via MiXCR and lists one record per CDR3 protein. The sample includes under 550,000 distinct CDR3 sequences, 21% of them seen just once. The rearrangement joins TRBV7-6 to TRBJ2-1, with 9 bases fitting TRBD1. The material sequenced was PBMCs, taken about 20 days after the first yellow fever vaccination. This TCR was sampled from a man aged 18 to 29 who received the YFV17D yellow fever vaccine. The CDR3 is CASSPRTGEGGEQFF. In DNA, the CDR3 is TGTGCCAGCAGCCCCCGGACAGGGGAAGGAGGTGAGCAGTTCTTC.